A single sample gave rise to the 4 T cell receptor beta chains below, sequenced in a study of neurological immune-mediated disorders. TCRdb processed the 5' RACE reads anew with MiXCR; each CDR3 protein has one entry. This sample has 66,000 or so distinct CDR3 sequences, with around 5.5% found just once. Sequences were obtained from PBMCs. These receptors all stem from a woman aged 25 to 39 with multiple sclerosis.

This clonotype was seen many times. V usage is TRBV7-6 and J usage is TRBJ2-3; D may be TRBD2 (5 bases). Germline CDR1 and CDR2: SGHVS and FNYEAQ. V gave up 6 bases and J gave up 2 bases, with 15 bases separating them. The CDR3 is 15 residues long. CDR3 sequence: CASSSRTGNTDTQYF. CDR3 nucleotide sequence: TGTGCCAGCAGTTCTAGGACTGGGAACACAGATACGCAGTATTTT. The full variable domain, rest sourced from reference TRBV7-6 and TRBJ2-3, is GAGVSQSPRYKVTKRGQDVALRCDPISGHVSLYWYRQALGQGPEFLTYFNYEAQQDKSGLPNDRFSAERPEGSISTLTIQRTEQRDSAMYRCASSSRTGNTDTQYFGPGTRLTVL.

This clonotype was detected ten times or more. The V call is TRBV29-1, the J call TRBJ2-5; TRBD2 might be the D (6 bases). With 7 bases removed from V and 0 bases from J, the gap between germline ends came to 12 bases. Germline loops: CDR1 SQVTM, CDR2 ANQGSEA. This CDR3 has 13 residues. This CDR3 reads CSGLGLNQETQYF. The CDR3 region has the DNA TGCAGCGGACTAGGCCTCAACCAAGAGACCCAGTACTTC. The full variable domain, completed using reference TRBV29-1 and TRBJ2-5, is SAVISQKPSRDICQRGTSLTIQCQVDSQVTMMFWYRQQPGQSLTLIATANQGSEATYESGFVIDKFPISRPNLTFSTLTVSNMSPEDSSIYLCSGLGLNQETQYFGPGTRLLVL.

This clonotype was seen repeatedly, ten times or more. The V gene is TRBV20-1, the J gene TRBJ1-1, with TRBD1 matching over 9 bases. This CDR3 has 17 amino acids. CDR1 and CDR2 from the germline V gene are DFQATT and SNEGSKA (reference sequence). With 5 bases clipped from V and 0 bases from J, the junction kept 13 bases outside the gene matches. The CDR3 sequence is CSAGGDRGWALNTEAFF. The CDR3 DNA sequence: TGCAGTGCTGGGGGAGACAGGGGGTGGGCTCTGAACACTGAAGCTTTCTTT.

This clonotype has at least ten counts. J is TRBJ1-5 and V is TRBV12-3 or TRBV12-4, with a weak D call TRBD1 (5 bases). V lost 2 bases to trimming and J lost 4 bases, with 9 bases between them. The CDR3 runs to 14 residues. In DNA, the CDR3 is TGTGCCAGCAGTTTATCAGGGTCGAATCAGCCCCAGCATTTT. This gives the protein CASSLSGSNQPQHF.